This TCR beta chain was recovered during a study of cytomegalovirus exposure and HLA in healthy donors. Study-wide results and limits: An ancestry cluster, one associated with Asian ancestry, reportedly showed fewer N-insertions than the 666-donor mean in a later analysis. Segments of the TCR beta V type were, in most cases, productive about 87% or about 30% of the time in an earlier analysis.

With regard to this clone: Antigen specificity is unknown.

V was shortened by 10 bases and J by 0 bases, with 15 bases between the two germline ends. The CDR3 covers 14 residues. Germline V gene sequence: CDR1 ENHRY, CDR2 SYGVKD. PCR involved 60 Vbeta and 13 Jbeta primers. Only in-frame clones appear in the TCRdb table, and some are missing; sequencing was by immunoSEQ multiplex PCR. The sample lists roughly 110,000 clones; 75% to 80% were seen once. The rearrangement links TRBV10-3 to TRBJ1-1; D is uncertain. This sequence was found in a woman in her thirties or forties in good health and CMV-seropositive. Sequencing input: PBMCs. The CDR3 loop reads CATIRSPVNTEAFF. In nucleotides, the CDR3 is TGTGCCACCATCAGGTCACCCGTGAACACTGAAGCTTTCTTT.